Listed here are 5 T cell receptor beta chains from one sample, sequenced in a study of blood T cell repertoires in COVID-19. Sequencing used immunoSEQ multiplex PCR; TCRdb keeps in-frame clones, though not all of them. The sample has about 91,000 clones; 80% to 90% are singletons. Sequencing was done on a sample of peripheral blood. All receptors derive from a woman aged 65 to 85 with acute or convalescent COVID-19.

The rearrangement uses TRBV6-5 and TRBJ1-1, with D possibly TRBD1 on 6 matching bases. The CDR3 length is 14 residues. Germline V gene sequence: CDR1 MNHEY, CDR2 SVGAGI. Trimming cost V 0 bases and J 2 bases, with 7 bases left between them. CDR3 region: CASSYSTGNTEAFF. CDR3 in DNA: TGTGCCAGCAGTTACTCGACAGGCAACACTGAAGCTTTCTTT.

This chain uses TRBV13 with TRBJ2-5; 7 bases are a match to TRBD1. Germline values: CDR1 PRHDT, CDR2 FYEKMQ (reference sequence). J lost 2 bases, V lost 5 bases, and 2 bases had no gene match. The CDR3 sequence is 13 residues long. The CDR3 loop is CASSLGQQETQYF. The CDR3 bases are TGTGCCAGCAGCCTGGGACAGCAAGAGACCCAGTACTTC.

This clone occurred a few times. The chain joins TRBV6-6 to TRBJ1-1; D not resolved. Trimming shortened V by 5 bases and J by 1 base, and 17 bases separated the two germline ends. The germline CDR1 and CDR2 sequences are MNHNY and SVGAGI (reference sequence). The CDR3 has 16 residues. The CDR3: CASSPAQLPTNTEAFF. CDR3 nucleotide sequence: TGTGCCAGCAGTCCCGCTCAACTTCCTACGAACACTGAAGCTTTCTTT.

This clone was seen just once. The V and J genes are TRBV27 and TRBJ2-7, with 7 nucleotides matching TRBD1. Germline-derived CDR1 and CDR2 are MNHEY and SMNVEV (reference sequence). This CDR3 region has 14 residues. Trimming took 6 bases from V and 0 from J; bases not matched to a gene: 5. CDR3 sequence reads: CASRSNRGSYEQYF. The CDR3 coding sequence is TGTGCCAGCAGATCGAACAGGGGCTCCTACGAGCAGTACTTC.

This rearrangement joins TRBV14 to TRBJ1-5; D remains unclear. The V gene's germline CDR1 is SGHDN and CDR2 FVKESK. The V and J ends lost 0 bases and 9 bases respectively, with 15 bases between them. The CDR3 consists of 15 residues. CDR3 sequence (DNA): TGTGCCAGCAGCCAAGAATTCAGGTGGAATGCGCCCCAGCATTTT. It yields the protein CASSQEFRWNAPQHF.